The 16 T cell receptor beta chains listed next were all sequenced from one sample in a study of cytomegalovirus exposure and HLA in healthy donors. With 60 Vbeta and 13 Jbeta primers, the PCR was carried out. The method was immunoSEQ multiplex PCR; TCRdb's version includes in-frame clones alone and lacks a portion of them. There are around 190,000 clones in the sample; over 75% occur only once, and under 3% lies in the top ten. Sequenced input: PBMCs. The receptors were gathered from a woman in her 30s in good health and CMV-seronegative.

A single count supports this clone. The V call is TRBV28, the J call TRBJ1-5; 8 positions agree with TRBD1. The CDR3 sequence is 14 residues long. The J segment lost 6 bases and the V segment lost 9 bases, leaving 10 bases of the junction unmatched. Germline V CDR1 and CDR2: MDHEN, SYDVKM. The CDR3 is CARKRTGNIQPQHF. The CDR3 DNA sequence: TGTGCCAGAAAGAGGACAGGGAATATTCAGCCCCAGCATTTT.

The chain links TRBV27 to TRBJ1-5, with D unclear. V was pared by 1 base and J by 3 bases, with 13 bases between. Looked up from germline, CDR1 is MNHEY and CDR2 is SMNVEV (reference sequence). The CDR3 has 16 residues. Written as DNA, the CDR3 is TGTGCCAGCAGTTTATATTTCGACACCCCCAATCAGCCCCAGCATTTT. Translating gives CASSLYFDTPNQPQHF.

The rearrangement uses TRBV27 and TRBJ2-1, with 12 bases identical to TRBD2. Germline V gene sequence: CDR1 MNHEY, CDR2 SMNVEV (reference sequence). CDR3 length: 13 amino acids. The trim removed 11 bases at V and 4 bases at J, leaving 3 bases unmatched. The CDR3 region is CACGTSGYNEQFF. The CDR3, as DNA: TGTGCCTGCGGGACTAGCGGGTACAATGAGCAGTTCTTC.

CDR3 sequence (DNA): TGTGCCAGTAGTATAGCAGCGGGATGGGGGAATGAGCAGTTCTTC. This sequence encodes CASSIAAGWGNEQFF. The rearrangement links TRBV19 to TRBJ2-1; 7 bases agree with TRBD2. Trimming at V came to 1 base and at J to 7 bases, leaving 7 bases not matched to a gene. Germline lookup yields CDR1 LNHDA and CDR2 SQIVND (reference sequence). This CDR3 has 15 residues.

This clone was seen just once. This chain joins TRBV18 and TRBJ2-7; the match to TRBD2 covers 13 bases. This CDR3 has 16 amino acids. Germline values: CDR1 KGHSH, CDR2 LQKENI. V shed 4 bases and J 2 bases; nucleotides not matched to a gene: 5. The CDR3 is CASSRTGTSGAYEQYF. The CDR3 DNA sequence: TGTGCCAGCTCACGAACGGGGACTAGCGGGGCCTACGAGCAGTACTTC.

This clone was detected only a few times. The CDR3 here is CASRTGGLYNEQFF. DNA of the CDR3: TGTGCCAGCAGGACAGGGGGTCTATACAATGAGCAGTTCTTC. This chain links TRBV7-8 with TRBJ2-1, with 9 bases identical to TRBD1. The trim removed 6 bases at V and 4 bases at J, leaving 4 bases unmatched. The CDR3 is 14 residues long. CDR1 is SGHVS, CDR2 FQNEAQ, per germline.

This clone came up a few times. The CDR3 nucleotides are TGTGCCAGCGGGCACGGCGACAGACAACTCTATGGCTACACCTTC. It translates to CASGHGDRQLYGYTF. V is TRBV5-8 and J is TRBJ1-2; the D gene is possibly TRBD1 (5 bases). The ends were cut back, 7 bases at V and 4 bases at J, with 20 bases in the middle. The CDR3 has 15 residues. Germline CDR1 SGHTS, CDR2 YDEGEE.

The rearrangement uses TRBV27 and TRBJ2-7; weak D call: TRBD1 (5 bases). In germline, CDR1 is MNHEY, CDR2 SMNVEV (reference sequence). The CDR3 runs 13 residues. Trimming took 3 bases from V and 1 from J, leaving 7 bases between them. The CDR3 region is CASSFRVSYEQYF. In DNA form, the CDR3 reads TGTGCCAGCAGTTTCAGGGTTTCCTACGAGCAGTACTTC.

The V call is TRBV9, the J call TRBJ2-3; D is unclear. Germline CDR1 is SGDLS and CDR2 is YYNGEE. This CDR3 is 14 amino acids long. V gave up 0 bases and J gave up 10 bases, with 15 bases separating them. The DNA of the CDR3 is TGTGCCAGCAGCGTAGAATCAGGCCCCGTATCGCAGTATTTT. As protein: CASSVESGPVSQYF.

The gene calls are TRBV5-6 and TRBJ1-4; 9 nucleotides line up with TRBD1. V trimming: 0 bases; J trimming: 4 bases; junction bases outside the gene matches: 1. CDR3 size: 15 residues. Germline loops: CDR1 SGHDT, CDR2 YYEEEE. The CDR3 spells CASSLGGQGNEKLFF. For the CDR3, the DNA is TGTGCCAGCAGCTTGGGGGGACAGGGTAATGAAAAACTGTTTTTT.

V is TRBV29-1 and J is TRBJ1-1; D may be TRBD1 (6 bases). This CDR3 contains 13 residues. Deletions cut 7 bases from V and 0 bases from J, with 12 bases between. Germline V lookup: CDR1 SQVTM, CDR2 ANQGSEA. As DNA, the CDR3 is TGCAGCGCACCGGGACAACTGAACACTGAAGCTTTCTTT. This sequence encodes CSAPGQLNTEAFF. Based on the CDR3 plus reference TRBV29-1 and TRBJ1-1, the full variable domain is SAVISQKPSRDICQRGTSLTIQCQVDSQVTMMFWYRQQPGQSLTLIATANQGSEATYESGFVIDKFPISRPNLTFSTLTVSNMSPEDSSIYLCSAPGQLNTEAFFGQGTRLTVV.

The chain couples TRBV7-2 to TRBJ2-5; TRBD2 agrees at 10 bases. V lost 3 bases, J lost 5 bases, and 9 bases stayed unmatched. Germline CDR1 SGHTA, CDR2 FQGNSA. The CDR3 runs 16 residues. The CDR3 sequence: CASSFLLAGGTETQYF. DNA for the CDR3: TGTGCCAGCAGCTTCCTATTAGCGGGAGGTACTGAGACCCAGTACTTC.

The rearrangement uses TRBV15 and TRBJ1-1; D gene unclear. Trimming stripped 4 bases from V and 5 bases from J, with 11 bases between. Germline V gives CDR1 LNHNV, CDR2 YYDKDF (reference sequence). The CDR3 runs 13 residues. The CDR3 DNA is TGTGCCACCAGCATGGGAGTTCGGACTGAAGCTTTCTTT. Translating it yields CATSMGVRTEAFF.

The chain joins TRBV5-5 to TRBJ1-1, with 9 bases fitting TRBD1. Germline CDR1 is SGHKS and CDR2 is YYEKEE (reference sequence). Trimming at V came to 4 bases and at J to 10 bases, leaving 14 bases not matched to a gene. The CDR3 has 15 amino acids. The CDR3 bases are TGTGCCAGCAGCCTTACCGGGACAGGGAGGGGTGGAGCTTTCTTT. Translating it yields CASSLTGTGRGGAFF.

The chain joins TRBV6-5 to TRBJ1-2, with no clear D. Trimming pared 0 bases from V and 8 bases from J, leaving 13 bases between. The CDR3 is made up of 14 amino acids. The germline gives CDR1 MNHEY, CDR2 SVGAGI. The CDR3 sequence: CASSYSRTRGGYTF. The CDR3 region has the DNA TGTGCCAGCAGTTACTCGAGAACCCGAGGGGGCTACACCTTC.

The V call is TRBV5-1, the J call TRBJ2-3; TRBD2 matches 7 bases. After removal of 4 bases from V and 2 bases from J, the junction contained 4 bases not matched to a gene. Germline V gene data show CDR1 as SGHRS and CDR2 as YFSETQ. This CDR3 has 14 residues. The CDR3 nucleotides read TGCGCCAGCAGCCCGGGGACTAACACAGATACGCAGTATTTT. Translated, it gives CASSPGTNTDTQYF.